A selection of T cell receptor beta chains follows, all from one sample in a study of beta chain features in type 1 diabetes. This table comes from immunoSEQ multiplex PCR, and its TCRdb copy is limited to in-frame clones, with some not included. The sample has fewer than 300,000 clones, about a tenth seen once. Sequencing input: naive CD4+ T cells from blood. Every receptor here comes from a man aged 25-40 years with type 1 diabetes. Both conserved end residues are part of each CDR3. A D gene is named only where the DNA matches it firmly. Clone size is given for some rows only: seen once, a few or many times, or a class if the clone is expanded.

d_call j_call v_call clone_size cdr3_aa cdr3_nt
NA TRBJ1-1 TRBV28 NA CASSFPQNTEAFF TGTGCCAGCAGTTTTCCCCAAAACACTGAAGCTTTCTTT
NA TRBJ2-6 TRBV11-2 NA CASSLVGSPSGANVLTF TGTGCCAGCAGCTTAGTGGGCAGCCCCTCTGGGGCCAACGTCCTGACTTTC
NA TRBJ2-3 TRBV4-3 NA CASSLRGGMGDTQYF TGCGCCAGCAGCCTTAGGGGGGGCATGGGAGATACGCAGTATTTT
NA TRBJ1-6 TRBV30 many CAWSLTAGSPLHF TGTGCCTGGTCCTTGACAGCTGGATCACCCCTCCACTTT
TRBD1 TRBJ2-1 TRBV7-9 few CASSARTGGNEQFF TGTGCCAGCAGCGCCCGGACAGGGGGCAATGAGCAGTTCTTC
NA TRBJ1-4 TRBV7-2 NA CASSSRQATNEKLFF TGTGCCAGCAGCTCCCGACAGGCAACTAATGAAAAACTGTTTTTT
TRBD2 TRBJ2-1 TRBV4-1 NA CASSHYSGTTYNEQFF TGCGCCAGCAGCCACTATTCCGGGACTACTTACAATGAGCAGTTCTTC
NA TRBJ2-5 TRBV5-1 few CASSRGSSYQETQYF TGCGCCAGCAGCCGGGGGTCTTCGTACCAAGAGACCCAGTACTTC
NA TRBJ1-1 TRBV7-9 NA CASSLMTAAGTEAFF TGTGCCAGCAGCTTAATGACCGCTGCGGGCACTGAAGCTTTCTTT
NA TRBJ1-6 TRBV5-1 NA CASSSGLIDSPLHF TGCGCCAGCAGCTCGGGACTCATCGATTCACCCCTCCACTTT
NA TRBJ2-5 TRBV19 few CASSFGQREETQYF TGTGCCAGTAGTTTCGGACAGCGAGAAGAGACCCAGTACTTC
NA TRBJ2-1 TRBV5-1 NA CASSLGTGGNEQFF TGCGCCAGCAGCCTCGGGACCGGGGGCAATGAGCAGTTCTTC
TRBD2 TRBJ2-7 TRBV5-4 few CASSAREGDQYEQYF TGTGCCAGCAGCGCCCGGGAGGGGGATCAGTACGAGCAGTACTTC
NA TRBJ1-6 TRBV9 few CASTLDRENYNSPLHF TGTGCCAGCACCTTAGACCGGGAGAACTATAATTCACCCCTCCACTTT